This T cell receptor beta chain originates from a study of HIV-infected patients and healthy controls. General study points: Compared with healthy controls, HIV-infected patients showed less CDR3 sharing between individuals. HIV+ repertoires were severely depleted of MAIT alpha-chain CDR3s, unlike healthy controls. Significant mean usage differences between HIV-infected patients and controls involved eight alpha and eight beta V genes.

This clonotype has more than one count but fewer than ten. Its antigen remains unidentified. No cell fractionation was done, so the repertoire covers all unsorted peripheral blood T cells. Alpha and beta constant-region primers primed reverse transcription of approximately 500 ng RNA. Alpha and beta chain libraries were made separately by chain-specific third strand synthesis with multiplexing indices. TCRdb passed the 5' RACE reads through MiXCR, listing each CDR3 protein once. The sample has some 13,000 distinct CDR3 sequences, 9% to 10% seen once. The source is an adult in good health. Sequencing was carried out using blood.

This CDR3 reads CASRGIEGFNQPQHF. Written as DNA, the CDR3 is TGTGCCAGCAGGGGGATTGAAGGTTTCAATCAGCCCCAGCATTTT. The chain combines TRBV27 with TRBJ1-5, with D unresolved. Germline V gene data show CDR1 as MNHEY and CDR2 as SMNVEV (reference sequence). CDR3 length: 15 amino acids. Trimming left V 6 bases short and J 3 bases short, with 15 bases between.